This T cell receptor beta chain derives from a study of blood T cell repertoires in COVID-19. With 5 bases clipped from V and 8 bases from J, the junction kept 12 bases outside the gene matches. The CDR3 consists of 16 residues. Per the germline V gene, CDR1 is SGHTA and CDR2 is FQGNSA. Profiled with immunoSEQ multiplex PCR; TCRdb holds only in-frame clones, not every one. The sample yields about 430,000 clones, roughly 90% seen once. This receptor was taken from a woman under 40 with acute COVID-19. This chain uses TRBV7-2 with TRBJ2-1; 10 bases align to TRBD1. Material: PBMCs or T cells enriched from blood (not recorded which). Written as DNA, the CDR3 is TGTGCCAGCAGCGTCTCGCCCGGGACAGGGGCCCATGAGCAGTTCTTC. The encoded protein is CASSVSPGTGAHEQFF.